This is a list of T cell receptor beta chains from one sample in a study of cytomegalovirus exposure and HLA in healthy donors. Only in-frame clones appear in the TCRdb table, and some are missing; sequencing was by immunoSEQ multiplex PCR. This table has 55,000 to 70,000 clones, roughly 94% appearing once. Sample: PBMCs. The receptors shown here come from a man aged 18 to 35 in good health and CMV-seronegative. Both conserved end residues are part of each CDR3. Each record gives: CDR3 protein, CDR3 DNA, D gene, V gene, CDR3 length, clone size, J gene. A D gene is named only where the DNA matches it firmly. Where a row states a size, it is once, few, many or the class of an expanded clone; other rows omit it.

CDR3: CASSLGGDSLNTIYF
DNA: TGTGCCAGCAGCTTAGGGGGTGACAGCCTAAACACCATATATTTT
D: -
V: TRBV7-2
length: 15
size: -
J: TRBJ1-3

CDR3: CASSHQAQNTEAFF
DNA: TGCGCCAGCAGCCATCAGGCCCAGAACACTGAAGCTTTCTTT
D: -
V: TRBV5-1
length: 14
size: -
J: TRBJ1-1

CDR3: CASSPQGGTGELFF
DNA: TGTGCCAGCAGCCCACAGGGGGGCACCGGGGAGCTGTTTTTT
D: TRBD1
V: TRBV5-4
length: 14
size: -
J: TRBJ2-2

CDR3: CASSRGGSPGLAGEQFF
DNA: TGTGCCAGCAGCCGCGGTGGGTCACCCGGACTAGCGGGGGAGCAGTTCTTC
D: TRBD2
V: TRBV11-3
length: 17
size: -
J: TRBJ2-1

CDR3: CASSIPTGSGNTIYF
DNA: TGTGCCAGTAGTATCCCGACAGGCTCTGGAAACACCATATATTTT
D: -
V: TRBV19
length: 15
size: -
J: TRBJ1-3

CDR3: CASSPPAASGTYNEQFF
DNA: TGTGCCAGCAGCCCCCCGGCGGCTAGCGGTACCTACAATGAGCAGTTCTTC
D: TRBD2
V: TRBV25-1
length: 17
size: -
J: TRBJ2-1

CDR3: CASTDGPGNTIYF
DNA: TGTGCCAGCACAGATGGGCCAGGAAACACCATATATTTT
D: -
V: TRBV27
length: 13
size: few
J: TRBJ1-3

CDR3: CASSLGYSEETQYF
DNA: TGTGCCAGCAGCTTGGGCTATTCAGAAGAGACCCAGTACTTC
D: -
V: TRBV13
length: 14
size: -
J: TRBJ2-5

CDR3: CASSQNAYPGPDTQYF
DNA: TGTGCCAGCAGCCAAAATGCCTACCCAGGTCCGGATACGCAGTATTTT
D: -
V: TRBV14
length: 16
size: -
J: TRBJ2-3

CDR3: CASSQDGVPGTEAFF
DNA: TGTGCCAGCAGCCAAGATGGGGTCCCGGGAACTGAAGCTTTCTTT
D: -
V: TRBV4-2
length: 15
size: -
J: TRBJ1-1

CDR3: CASSPRQGGGYTF
DNA: TGCGCCAGCAGCCCGAGACAGGGCGGTGGCTACACCTTC
D: TRBD1
V: TRBV5-1
length: 13
size: -
J: TRBJ1-2

CDR3: CASRPTTGDNEQFF
DNA: TGCGCCAGCAGACCTACCACCGGGGACAATGAGCAGTTCTTC
D: -
V: TRBV4-3
length: 14
size: -
J: TRBJ2-1

CDR3: CASSGTGPSYEQYF
DNA: TGCGCCAGCAGTGGGACAGGGCCTTCCTACGAGCAGTACTTC
D: TRBD1
V: TRBV10-1
length: 14
size: -
J: TRBJ2-7

CDR3: CAISETSGRNEQFF
DNA: TGTGCCATCAGTGAGACTAGCGGGAGAAATGAGCAGTTCTTC
D: TRBD2
V: TRBV10-3
length: 14
size: -
J: TRBJ2-1

CDR3: CASSQTGKTNEKLFF
DNA: TGTGCCAGTAGTCAGACAGGGAAGACTAATGAAAAACTGTTTTTT
D: TRBD1
V: TRBV19
length: 15
size: -
J: TRBJ1-4

CDR3: CASSLAGRGYNEQFF
DNA: TGTGCCAGCAGCTTGGCCGGGAGGGGTTACAATGAGCAGTTCTTC
D: TRBD2
V: TRBV5-4
length: 15
size: -
J: TRBJ2-1

CDR3: CASSSAGQGNYGYTF
DNA: TGTGCCAGCAGCTCGGCGGGACAGGGAAACTATGGCTACACCTTC
D: TRBD1
V: TRBV6-6
length: 15
size: -
J: TRBJ1-2

CDR3: CASSLWASGRYEQYF
DNA: TGTGCCAGCAGCTTGTGGGCTAGCGGGAGGTACGAGCAGTACTTC
D: TRBD2
V: TRBV5-6
length: 15
size: -
J: TRBJ2-7

CDR3: CASSLDSGGSRNEQFF
DNA: TGTGCCAGCAGCTTAGATTCCGGCGGCAGTAGGAATGAGCAGTTCTTC
D: -
V: TRBV11-3
length: 16
size: -
J: TRBJ2-1